This T cell receptor beta chain stems from a study of CD8+CD57+ T cells in acquired aplastic anemia. At the level of the study: The mean DNA yield obtained from sorted CD4+ and CD8+ cells came to roughly 3 ug. CD4+ reads averaged about 10.8 million in healthy donors. Study observations and caveats: Researchers report that 25 to 30 CD8+ CDR3 sequences appeared in both patients and controls. Controls did not differ significantly from patients in CD8+ Simpson's diversity.

Genomic DNA, the template, was used for profiling of the TCR beta VDJ and CDR3. MiXCR, applied by TCRdb to the reads, yields one record per CDR3 protein. Of 150,000 to 200,000 distinct CDR3 sequences listed, 63% are singletons. This CDR3 has 17 amino acids. CDR1 is KGHSH and CDR2 is LQKENI in the germline V gene. With 6 bases removed from V and 3 bases from J, the gap between germline ends came to 20 bases. This clonotype was found once. Its antigen is not identified. This rearrangement joins TRBV18 to TRBJ2-2, with D tentatively TRBD1 (7 bases). What was sequenced was sorted CD4+, CD8+, or CD8+CD57+ T cells (not recorded which) from PBMCs. The source of this sequence is a human donor in good health. The CDR3 loop reads CASSRLPGQRDTGELFF. The CDR3 nucleotides are TGTGCCAGCTCCAGACTTCCGGGACAGCGGGACACCGGGGAGCTGTTTTTT. Full variable domain (missing parts from reference TRBV18 and TRBJ2-2): NAGVMQNPRHLVRRRGQEARLRCSPMKGHSHVYWYRQLPEEGLKFMVYLQKENIIDESGMPKERFSAEFPKEGPSILRIQQVVRGDSAAYFCASSRLPGQRDTGELFFGEGSRLTVL.